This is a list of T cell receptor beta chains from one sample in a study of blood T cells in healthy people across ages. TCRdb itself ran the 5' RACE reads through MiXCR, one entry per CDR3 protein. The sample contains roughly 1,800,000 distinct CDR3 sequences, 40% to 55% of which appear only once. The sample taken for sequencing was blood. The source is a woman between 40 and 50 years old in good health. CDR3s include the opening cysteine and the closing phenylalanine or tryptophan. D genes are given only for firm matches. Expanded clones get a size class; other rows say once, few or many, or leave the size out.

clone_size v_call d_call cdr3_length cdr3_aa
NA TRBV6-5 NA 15 CASSRARQEYNEQFF
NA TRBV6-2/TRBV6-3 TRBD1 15 CASKPTGDHYNEQFF
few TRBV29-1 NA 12 CSVERGRNEQFF
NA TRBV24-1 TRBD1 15 CATSDRTGSTDTQYF
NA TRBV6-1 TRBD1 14 CASSVGQGPETQYF
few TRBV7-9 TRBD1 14 CASSWGTATYEQYF
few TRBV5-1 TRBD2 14 CASSPGLEYNEQFF
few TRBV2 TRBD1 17 CASRDRDRGSGANVLTF
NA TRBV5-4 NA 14 CASSLGPGNEKLFF
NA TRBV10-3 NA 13 CAIGDTWDQPQHF
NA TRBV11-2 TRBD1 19 CASSAGPGQRDHPSYEQYF
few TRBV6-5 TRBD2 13 CASLGTSNNEQFF
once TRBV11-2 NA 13 CASSAGPYQPQHF
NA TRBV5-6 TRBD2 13 CASTSGATSEQFF
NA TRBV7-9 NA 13 CASAGGGRYEQYF
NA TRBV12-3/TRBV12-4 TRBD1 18 CASSLHRGSLGNTDTQYF
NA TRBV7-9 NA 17 CASSLANVRETTDTQYF
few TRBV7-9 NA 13 CASSRLGAYEQYF
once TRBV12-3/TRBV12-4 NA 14 CASSLKGQTGEAFF
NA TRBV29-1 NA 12 CSVPGAGDEQFF
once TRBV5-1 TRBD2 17 CASSTGLAGGRTGELFF
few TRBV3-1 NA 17 CASSQDGGTRWDGEQFF
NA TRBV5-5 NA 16 CASSLSQSGRSSPLHF
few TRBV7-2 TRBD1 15 CASSSRTGLNYGYTF
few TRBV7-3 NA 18 CASSLSYPPDTAFNEQFF
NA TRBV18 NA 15 CASSPPVQRANEQYF
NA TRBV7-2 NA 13 CASSLALGGKAFF
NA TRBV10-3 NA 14 CAISDGGRSGGYTF